This T cell receptor beta chain was recorded in a study of Ad26.COV2.S vaccination and SARS-CoV-2 variants. Background on the study: Ad26.COV2.S was injected intramuscularly once or twice, 56 days apart.

Libraries were prepared by immunoSEQ multiplex PCR; TCRdb keeps only in-frame clonotypes and omits some of them. In the table there are 380,000 or so clones, 80% to 90% of which are singletons. Germline V lookup: CDR1 MDHEN, CDR2 SYDVKM. The CDR3 consists of 15 residues. The V gene lost 1 base and the J gene lost 9 bases, with 17 bases spanning the gap. Treatment here: roughly 20 received Ad26.COV2.S at low or high dose, single or two shots; about 5 received placebo; per-sample allocation not given. Samples were taken on day 63 after the first vaccine or placebo injection. Boston hosted the donor, who was an adult aged 18-55 years.

This clonotype originated in a person aged 18-60 years who received the Ad26.COV2.S COVID-19 vaccine or a placebo. V is TRBV28 and J is TRBJ2-3, with a weak D call TRBD1 (6 bases). This specimen was peripheral blood, taken in a trial of Ad26.COV2.S vaccine versus placebo. This CDR3 reads CASSLLLGVRGTQYF. The CDR3 nucleotides read TGTGCCAGCAGTTTATTGCTGGGGGTGAGGGGGACGCAGTATTTT.